Listed below are T cell receptor beta chains from one sample, sequenced in a study of OX40 agonist ivuxolimab in advanced cancers. Method: immunoSEQ multiplex PCR; TCRdb's copy keeps in-frame clones and lacks some. The sample lists some 34,000 clones; around 85% were seen once. The specimen comprised CD4+ or CD8+ T cells sorted from blood, sampled in a trial of the OX40 agonist ivuxolimab. Receptors originate from an adult with an advanced solid tumor such as melanoma, head and neck, liver or kidney cancer. Both conserved end residues are part of each CDR3. A D gene is named only where the DNA matches it firmly. For some rows the clone size is stated as once, few or many, or as a class when expanded; others skip it.

clone size,J gene,D gene,V gene,CDR3 protein,CDR3 DNA
NA,TRBJ2-7,NA,TRBV7-9,CASSIRQFYEQYF,TGTGCCAGCAGCATCCGACAGTTCTACGAGCAGTACTTC
NA,TRBJ2-7,NA,TRBV7-9,CASSDRTTGEQYF,TGTGCCAGCAGCGACCGGACTACCGGCGAGCAGTACTTC
NA,TRBJ2-5,NA,TRBV27,CASSSPIEETQYF,TGTGCCAGCAGTTCCCCGATAGAGGAGACCCAGTACTTC
NA,TRBJ1-5,TRBD1,TRBV5-6,CASSFGTGALPQHF,TGTGCCAGCAGCTTTGGGACAGGGGCCCTGCCCCAGCATTTT
once,TRBJ2-1,NA,TRBV4-1,CASSQDLEQFF,TGCGCCAGCAGCCAAGATTTGGAGCAGTTCTTC
NA,TRBJ2-2,NA,TRBV7-8,CASSWTFGEELFF,TGTGCCAGCAGCTGGACATTTGGCGAGGAGCTGTTTTTT
NA,TRBJ2-7,NA,TRBV7-9,CASSSSLRALSYEQYF,TGTGCCAGCAGCTCCTCCCTCAGGGCCCTCTCCTACGAGCAGTACTTC
NA,TRBJ2-7,NA,TRBV7-6,CASSPIGGGAYEQYF,TGTGCCAGCAGCCCAATTGGGGGGGGCGCCTACGAGCAGTACTTC
NA,TRBJ2-7,TRBD2,TRBV2,CASSLLAGGRYEQYF,TGTGCCAGCAGTCTACTAGCGGGAGGCCGATACGAGCAGTACTTC
NA,TRBJ2-3,NA,TRBV29-1,CSVVSARTDTQYF,TGCAGCGTTGTCAGCGCCCGCACAGATACGCAGTATTTT
NA,TRBJ1-5,NA,TRBV7-3,CASSLRGGTGQPQHF,TGTGCCAGCAGCTTACGGGGAGGGACGGGACAGCCCCAGCATTTT
NA,TRBJ2-5,NA,TRBV13,CASSLWGRDLETQYF,TGTGCCAGCAGCTTATGGGGGCGGGACTTAGAGACCCAGTACTTC
NA,TRBJ2-7,TRBD2,TRBV5-1,CASSLGLANEQYF,TGCGCCAGCAGCTTGGGACTAGCGAACGAGCAGTACTTC
once,TRBJ2-7,NA,TRBV18,CASSASSYEQYF,TGTGCCAGCTCAGCTAGCTCCTACGAGCAGTACTTC
NA,TRBJ1-1,TRBD1,TRBV2,CASSVDRGQDTEAFF,TGTGCCAGCAGTGTAGACAGGGGGCAGGACACTGAAGCTTTCTTT
NA,TRBJ2-7,NA,TRBV6-5,CASSYSRSYEQYF,TGTGCCAGCAGTTACTCGAGATCCTACGAGCAGTACTTC
NA,TRBJ2-7,TRBD2,TRBV7-9,CASSPRSGWREGAYEQYF,TGTGCCAGCAGCCCAAGGTCGGGGTGGAGGGAGGGAGCCTACGAGCAGTACTTC
NA,TRBJ2-4,NA,TRBV4-1,CASSQPDRAKNIQYF,TGCGCCAGCAGCCAACCGGACAGAGCCAAAAACATTCAGTACTTC
few,TRBJ1-6,TRBD1,TRBV28,CASSLGTGVGSPLHF,TGTGCCAGCAGTTTAGGGACAGGGGTTGGCTCACCCCTCCACTTT
NA,TRBJ2-7,TRBD1,TRBV18,CASSPGQGFYEQYF,TGTGCCAGCTCACCGGGACAGGGGTTCTACGAGCAGTACTTC
NA,TRBJ1-3,TRBD1,TRBV9,CASSVMGQRSGNTIYF,TGTGCCAGCAGCGTAATGGGACAGCGCTCTGGAAACACCATATATTTT
NA,TRBJ2-7,NA,TRBV6-1,CASSNHYEQYF,TGTGCCAGCAGTAACCACTACGAGCAGTACTTC
NA,TRBJ2-3,TRBD2,TRBV6-1,CASSETSGGADTQYF,TGTGCCAGCAGTGAGACTAGCGGGGGGGCCGATACGCAGTATTTT
NA,TRBJ2-6,NA,TRBV21-1,CASSKVARERGANVLTF,TGTGCCAGCAGCAAAGTCGCACGGGAGCGGGGGGCCAACGTCCTGACTTTC
NA,TRBJ1-5,TRBD1,TRBV27,CASSTGVGNQPQHF,TGTGCCAGCAGCACAGGGGTGGGCAATCAGCCCCAGCATTTT
NA,TRBJ1-1,TRBD1,TRBV5-1,CASSTGGLKTEAFF,TGCGCCAGCAGCACAGGGGGCCTTAAGACTGAAGCTTTCTTT
NA,TRBJ2-7,NA,TRBV6-1,CASSGRRGVEQYF,TGTGCCAGCAGTGGGCGCCGAGGGGTCGAGCAGTACTTC
few,TRBJ1-1,NA,TRBV30,CAWSRGMNTEAFF,TGTGCCTGGAGTCGGGGGATGAACACTGAAGCTTTCTTT
NA,TRBJ1-1,NA,TRBV28,CASSLFLLQNTEAFF,TGTGCCAGCAGTTTATTTCTTTTGCAGAACACTGAAGCTTTCTTT
few,TRBJ2-5,TRBD2,TRBV6-5,CASSLAGDGGETQYF,TGTGCCAGCAGTTTGGCGGGAGACGGGGGGGAGACCCAGTACTTC
NA,TRBJ1-2,NA,TRBV5-6,CASSFRGQGDYGYTF,TGTGCCAGCAGCTTTCGAGGCCAGGGAGACTATGGCTACACCTTC
NA,TRBJ2-1,NA,TRBV7-9,CASSLLNYNEQFF,TGTGCCAGCAGCTTACTTAACTACAATGAGCAGTTCTTC
once,TRBJ1-3,NA,TRBV9,CASSVEGDPGNTIYF,TGTGCCAGCAGCGTAGAAGGGGACCCTGGAAACACCATATATTTT
NA,TRBJ2-7,TRBD1,TRBV7-8,CASSRGTALRGQYF,TGTGCCAGCAGCAGAGGGACAGCACTACGAGGGCAGTACTTC
NA,TRBJ1-4,NA,TRBV4-3,CASSHHHRVELNEKLFF,TGCGCCAGCAGCCACCACCACAGAGTGGAACTTAATGAAAAACTGTTTTTT
few,TRBJ2-1,TRBD2,TRBV29-1,CSAISGSQNNEQFF,TGCAGCGCCATTAGCGGGAGTCAGAACAATGAGCAGTTCTTC
NA,TRBJ2-7,NA,TRBV6-1,CASSGGAYEQYF,TGTGCCAGCAGTGGGGGGGCCTACGAGCAGTACTTC
few,TRBJ2-7,NA,TRBV7-2,CASSQDYEQYF,TGTGCCAGCAGCCAGGACTACGAGCAGTACTTC
once,TRBJ2-1,TRBD2,TRBV4-1,CASSQEPLAGDNEQFF,TGCGCCAGCAGCCAAGAGCCCCTAGCGGGGGACAATGAGCAGTTCTTC
NA,TRBJ2-1,NA,TRBV7-9,CASSSGLYNEQFF,TGTGCCAGCAGCAGCGGACTTTACAATGAGCAGTTCTTC
NA,TRBJ2-1,TRBD2,TRBV7-9,CASTPETTGGINEQFF,TGTGCCAGCACCCCAGAGACCACGGGAGGAATAAATGAGCAGTTCTTC
NA,TRBJ2-7,NA,TRBV28,CASSLVFSTRSSYEQYF,TGTGCCAGCAGTTTGGTGTTCAGCACCAGGAGCTCCTACGAGCAGTACTTC
NA,TRBJ2-7,NA,TRBV14,CASSLGYEQYF,TGTGCCAGCAGCCTCGGGTACGAGCAGTACTTC